This record looks at one T cell receptor (beta chain) sequence and its context. What it binds is not known. This sample stems from a study of cytomegalovirus exposure and HLA in healthy donors. Whole-study results and caveats: A later analysis reportedly identified an Asian-associated ancestry cluster as carrying fewer N-insertions than the roughly 700-donor mean. High sensitivity and specificity were reportedly achieved when the classifier diagnosed cytomegalovirus status. Overall, about 160 TCR beta chains were annotated as cytomegalovirus-associated.

The study ran its PCR with 60 Vbeta and 13 Jbeta primers. As originally analysed: Roughly 73 million unique TCR beta chains, roughly 11 million of them shared, were counted by a later analysis. Sequenced by immunoSEQ multiplex PCR; TCRdb stores in-frame clones only, minus some. Clone size and the V and J calls come from that table; the DNA yielded D and trimming. The top ten clones hold 2.2% of a sample with some 140,000 clones, about 80% of them seen once. CDR1 MNHEY and CDR2 SVGAGI come from the germline V gene. The CDR3 runs to 15 residues. The V end was cut by 4 bases, the J end by 2 bases, with 15 bases between.

The chain links TRBV6-5 to TRBJ2-7, with D tentatively TRBD1 (5 bases). Source material: PBMCs. The receptor comes from a man aged 25-40 years in good health and CMV-seronegative. CDR3 protein: CASSWLYDSTYEQYF. The DNA of the CDR3 is TGTGCCAGCAGTTGGCTTTATGACAGTACCTACGAGCAGTACTTC.